This T cell receptor (beta chain) is from a study of blood T cell repertoires in COVID-19. V lost 4 bases, J lost 7 bases, and 7 bases stayed unmatched. This CDR3 spans 15 amino acids. CDR1 and CDR2 (germline): SGHAT, FQNNGV. The assay was immunoSEQ multiplex PCR, and TCRdb's table has in-frame clones only and misses some. The data hold over 130,000 clones, with around nine tenths observed a single time. The sequenced sample consisted of peripheral blood. This receptor was taken from a human donor in a cohort sampled during active COVID-19. The chain couples TRBV11-2 to TRBJ2-1; 10 nucleotides agree with TRBD2. The CDR3, as DNA: TGTGCCAGCAGCTCCGGTAGCGGGGGGAAAAATGAGCAGTTCTTC. It encodes CASSSGSGGKNEQFF.